A selection of T cell receptor beta chains follows, all from one sample in a study of blood T cell repertoires in COVID-19. Libraries were prepared by immunoSEQ multiplex PCR; TCRdb keeps only in-frame clonotypes and omits some of them. The sample consists of roughly 180,000 clones, 80% to 90% of them appearing once. Source material: PBMCs or T cells enriched from blood (not recorded which). Source of these receptors: a woman between 50 and 59 years old in a cohort exposed to, infected with or recovered from COVID-19 (not recorded which). CDR3s include the opening cysteine and the closing phenylalanine or tryptophan. Fields, in order: CDR3 length, J gene, V gene, clone size, D gene, CDR3 DNA, CDR3 protein. The D gene is left open where the match is weak. Clone size, where shown, is once, few, many, or a class for clones that have expanded.

cdr3_length: 13; j_call: TRBJ2-3; v_call: TRBV7-9; clone_size: many; d_call: NA; cdr3_nt: TGTGCCAGCAGCTATCCTCCCCCAGATACGCAGTATTTT; cdr3_aa: CASSYPPPDTQYF
cdr3_length: 14; j_call: TRBJ1-5; v_call: TRBV5-1; clone_size: NA; d_call: TRBD1; cdr3_nt: TGCGCCAGCAGCTTAGGACAGGGGGGCGAGCTCCAGCATTTT; cdr3_aa: CASSLGQGGELQHF
cdr3_length: 18; j_call: TRBJ2-2; v_call: TRBV11-2; clone_size: NA; d_call: TRBD2; cdr3_nt: TGTGCCAGCAGCCATCCCCTCGGAGCGGGAGATCGGGGCGGGGAGCTGTTTTTT; cdr3_aa: CASSHPLGAGDRGGELFF
cdr3_length: 15; j_call: TRBJ2-7; v_call: TRBV30; clone_size: NA; d_call: TRBD2; cdr3_nt: TGTGCCTGGGAAAATCCACGTAGCGGGAGCTACGAGCAGTACTTC; cdr3_aa: CAWENPRSGSYEQYF
cdr3_length: 16; j_call: TRBJ2-7; v_call: TRBV28; clone_size: NA; d_call: TRBD2; cdr3_nt: TGTGCCAGCAGCCCAGGACTAGCGGGAGGGCAAAACGAGCAGTACTTC; cdr3_aa: CASSPGLAGGQNEQYF
cdr3_length: 15; j_call: TRBJ1-2; v_call: TRBV23-1; clone_size: NA; d_call: TRBD1; cdr3_nt: TGCGCCAGCAGTCCCGGGACAGGGGTGGGGTTCGGCTACACCTTC; cdr3_aa: CASSPGTGVGFGYTF
cdr3_length: 14; j_call: TRBJ1-1; v_call: TRBV19; clone_size: NA; d_call: NA; cdr3_nt: TGTGCCAGTATCGATGCCGGGGGAGGGGAAGAAGCTTTCTTT; cdr3_aa: CASIDAGGGEEAFF
cdr3_length: 12; j_call: TRBJ2-5; v_call: TRBV10-3; clone_size: NA; d_call: NA; cdr3_nt: TGTGCCATCAGGGGGGCCCAAGAGACCCAGTACTTC; cdr3_aa: CAIRGAQETQYF
cdr3_length: 13; j_call: TRBJ1-2; v_call: TRBV18; clone_size: NA; d_call: TRBD1; cdr3_nt: TGTGCCAGCTCACCGGACAGGGATTATGGCTACACCTTC; cdr3_aa: CASSPDRDYGYTF
cdr3_length: 13; j_call: TRBJ1-6; v_call: TRBV5-1; clone_size: NA; d_call: NA; cdr3_nt: TGCGCCAGCAGCGTACAGGATGATTCACCCCTCCACTTT; cdr3_aa: CASSVQDDSPLHF
cdr3_length: 14; j_call: TRBJ2-7; v_call: TRBV5-1; clone_size: NA; d_call: TRBD2; cdr3_nt: TGCGCCAGCAGCTTGGACTTCGGGAGGGGGGAGCAGTACTTC; cdr3_aa: CASSLDFGRGEQYF